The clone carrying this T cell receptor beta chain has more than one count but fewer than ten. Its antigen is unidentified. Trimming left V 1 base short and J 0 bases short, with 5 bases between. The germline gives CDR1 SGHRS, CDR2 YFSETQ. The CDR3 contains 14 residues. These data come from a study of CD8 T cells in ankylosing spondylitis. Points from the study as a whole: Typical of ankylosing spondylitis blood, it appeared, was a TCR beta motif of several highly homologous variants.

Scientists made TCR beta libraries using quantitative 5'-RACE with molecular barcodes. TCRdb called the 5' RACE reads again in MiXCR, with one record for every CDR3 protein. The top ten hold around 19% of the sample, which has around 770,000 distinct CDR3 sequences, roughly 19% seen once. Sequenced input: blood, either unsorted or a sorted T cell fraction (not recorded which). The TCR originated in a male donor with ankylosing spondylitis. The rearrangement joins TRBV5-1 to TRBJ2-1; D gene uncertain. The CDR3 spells CASSLKDSYNEQFF. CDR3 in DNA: TGCGCCAGCAGCTTGAAAGACTCCTACAATGAGCAGTTCTTC.